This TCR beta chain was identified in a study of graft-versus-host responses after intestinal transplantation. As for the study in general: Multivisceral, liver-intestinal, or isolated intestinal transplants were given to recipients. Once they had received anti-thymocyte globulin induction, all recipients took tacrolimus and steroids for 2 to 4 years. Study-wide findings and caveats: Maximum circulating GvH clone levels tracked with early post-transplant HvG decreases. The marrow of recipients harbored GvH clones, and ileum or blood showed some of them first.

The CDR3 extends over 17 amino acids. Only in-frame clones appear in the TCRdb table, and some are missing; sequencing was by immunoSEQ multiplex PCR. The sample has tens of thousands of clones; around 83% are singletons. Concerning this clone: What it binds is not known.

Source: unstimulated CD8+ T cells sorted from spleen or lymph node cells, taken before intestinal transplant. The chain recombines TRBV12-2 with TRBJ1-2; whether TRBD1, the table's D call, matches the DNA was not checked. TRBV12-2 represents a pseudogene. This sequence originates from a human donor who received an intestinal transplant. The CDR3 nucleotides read TGTGCAAGTCGCTGCCTTCACCGGGACAGGGGGCGGAGGGGCTACACCTTC. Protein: CASRCLHRDRGRRGYTF.